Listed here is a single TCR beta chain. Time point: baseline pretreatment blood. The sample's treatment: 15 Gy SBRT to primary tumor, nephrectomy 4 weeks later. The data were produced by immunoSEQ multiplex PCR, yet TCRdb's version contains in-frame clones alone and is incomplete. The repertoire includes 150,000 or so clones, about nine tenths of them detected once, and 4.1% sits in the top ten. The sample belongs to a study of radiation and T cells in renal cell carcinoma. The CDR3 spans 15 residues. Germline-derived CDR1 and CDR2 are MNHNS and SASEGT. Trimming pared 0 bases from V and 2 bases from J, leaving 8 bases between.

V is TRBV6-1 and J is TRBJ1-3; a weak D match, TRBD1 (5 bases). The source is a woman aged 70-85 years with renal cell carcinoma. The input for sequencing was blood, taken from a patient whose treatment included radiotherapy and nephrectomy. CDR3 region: CASSEAPGAGNTIYF. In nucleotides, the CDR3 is TGTGCCAGCAGTGAAGCGCCGGGGGCTGGAAACACCATATATTTT.